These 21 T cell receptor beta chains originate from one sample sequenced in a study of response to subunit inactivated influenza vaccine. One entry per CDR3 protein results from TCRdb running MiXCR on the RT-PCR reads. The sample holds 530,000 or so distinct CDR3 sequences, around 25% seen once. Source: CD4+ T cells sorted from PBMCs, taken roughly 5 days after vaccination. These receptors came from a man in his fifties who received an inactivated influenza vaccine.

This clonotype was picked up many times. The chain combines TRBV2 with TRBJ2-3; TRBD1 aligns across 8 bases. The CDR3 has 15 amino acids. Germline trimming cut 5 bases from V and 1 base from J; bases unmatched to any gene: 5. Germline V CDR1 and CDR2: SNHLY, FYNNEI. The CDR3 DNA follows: TGTGCCAGCAGTCTTCAGGGGGCGCGCACAGATACGCAGTATTTT. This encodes CASSLQGARTDTQYF.

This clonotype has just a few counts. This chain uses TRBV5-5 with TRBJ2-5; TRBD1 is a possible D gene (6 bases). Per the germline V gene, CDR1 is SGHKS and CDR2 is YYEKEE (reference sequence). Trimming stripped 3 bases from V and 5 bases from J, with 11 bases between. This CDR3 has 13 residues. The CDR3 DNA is TGTGCCAGCAGCTCACAGGGTTTCGAGACCCAGTACTTC. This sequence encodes CASSSQGFETQYF.

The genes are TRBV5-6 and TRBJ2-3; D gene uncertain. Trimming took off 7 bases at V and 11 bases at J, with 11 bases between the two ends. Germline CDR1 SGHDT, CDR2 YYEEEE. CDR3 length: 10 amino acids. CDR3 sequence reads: CASGRNQQYF. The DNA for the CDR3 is TGTGCCAGCGGACGGAACCAGCAGTATTTT.

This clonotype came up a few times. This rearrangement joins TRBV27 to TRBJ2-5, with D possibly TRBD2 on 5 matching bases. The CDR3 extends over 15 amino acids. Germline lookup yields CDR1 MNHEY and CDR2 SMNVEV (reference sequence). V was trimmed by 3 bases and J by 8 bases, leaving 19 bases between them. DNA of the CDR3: TGTGCCAGCAGTTTGAATCTAGCTACAAGGTACACCCAGTACTTC. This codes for CASSLNLATRYTQYF.

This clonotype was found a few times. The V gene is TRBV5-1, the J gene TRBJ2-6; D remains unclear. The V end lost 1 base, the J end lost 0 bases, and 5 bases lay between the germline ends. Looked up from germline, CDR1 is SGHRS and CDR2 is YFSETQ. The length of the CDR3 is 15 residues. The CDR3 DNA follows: TGCGCCAGCAGCTTGTTCAGCTCTGGGGCCAACGTCCTGACTTTC. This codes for CASSLFSSGANVLTF.

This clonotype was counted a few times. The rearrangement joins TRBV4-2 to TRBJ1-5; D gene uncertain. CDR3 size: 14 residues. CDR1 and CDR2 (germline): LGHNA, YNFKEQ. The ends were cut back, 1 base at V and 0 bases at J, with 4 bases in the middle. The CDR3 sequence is CASSQVASNQPQHF. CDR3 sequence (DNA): TGTGCCAGCAGCCAAGTAGCTAGCAATCAGCCCCAGCATTTT.

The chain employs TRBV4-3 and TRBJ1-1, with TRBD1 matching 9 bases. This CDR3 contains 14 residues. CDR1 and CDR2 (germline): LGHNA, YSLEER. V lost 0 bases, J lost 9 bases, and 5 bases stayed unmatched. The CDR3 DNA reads TGCGCCAGCAGCCAAGATCTGACAGGGGGAAAAGCTTTCTTT. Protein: CASSQDLTGGKAFF.

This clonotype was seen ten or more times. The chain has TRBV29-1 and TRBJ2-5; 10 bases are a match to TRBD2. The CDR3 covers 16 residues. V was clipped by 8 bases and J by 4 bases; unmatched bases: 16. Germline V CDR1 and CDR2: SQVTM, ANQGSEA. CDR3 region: CSLTSYKREGGETQYF. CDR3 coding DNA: TGCAGCTTAACCTCCTATAAGCGGGAGGGCGGAGAGACCCAGTACTTC.

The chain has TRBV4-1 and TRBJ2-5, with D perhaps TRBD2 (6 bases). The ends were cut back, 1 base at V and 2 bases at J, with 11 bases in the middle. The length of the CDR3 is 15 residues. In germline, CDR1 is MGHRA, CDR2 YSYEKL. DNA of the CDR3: TGCGCCAGCAGCCAAGTCCGGGGGAGTCAAGAGACCCAGTACTTC. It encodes CASSQVRGSQETQYF.

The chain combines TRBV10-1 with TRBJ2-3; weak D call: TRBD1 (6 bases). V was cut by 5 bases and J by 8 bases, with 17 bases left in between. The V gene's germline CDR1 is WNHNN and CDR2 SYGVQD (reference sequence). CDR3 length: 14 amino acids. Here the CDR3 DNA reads TGCGCCAGCAGTTCGGAACCATCCAGGGGTACGCAGTATTTT. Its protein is CASSSEPSRGTQYF.

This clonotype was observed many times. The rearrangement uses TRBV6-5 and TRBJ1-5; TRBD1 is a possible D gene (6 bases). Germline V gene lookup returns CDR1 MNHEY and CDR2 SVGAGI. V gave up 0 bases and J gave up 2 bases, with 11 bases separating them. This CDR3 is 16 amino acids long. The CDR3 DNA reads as TGTGCCAGCAGTTACTCGGGGGGGGCTGGCAATCAGCCCCAGCATTTT. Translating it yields CASSYSGGAGNQPQHF.

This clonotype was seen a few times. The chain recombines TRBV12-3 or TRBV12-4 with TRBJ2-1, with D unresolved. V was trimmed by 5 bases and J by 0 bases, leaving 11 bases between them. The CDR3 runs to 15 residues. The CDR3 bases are TGTGCCAGCAGTGTTGGAAGAACCTCCTACAATGAGCAGTTCTTC. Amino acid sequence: CASSVGRTSYNEQFF.

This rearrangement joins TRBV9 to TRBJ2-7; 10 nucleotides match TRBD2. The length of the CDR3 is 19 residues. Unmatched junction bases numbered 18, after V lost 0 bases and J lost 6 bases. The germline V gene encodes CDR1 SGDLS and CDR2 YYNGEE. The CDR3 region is CASSVDGGALAGALGEQYF. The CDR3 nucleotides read TGTGCCAGCAGCGTAGACGGGGGGGCGCTAGCGGGAGCCCTTGGCGAGCAGTACTTC.

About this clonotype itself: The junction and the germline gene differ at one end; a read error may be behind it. The CDR3 DNA is TGTACCAGCAGTTACGTGAGACGAGCGGGGGACAATGAGCAGTTCTTC. Residues: CTSSYVRRAGDNEQFF. The chain combines TRBV6-2 or TRBV6-3 with TRBJ2-1; TRBD2 agrees at 8 bases. The CDR3 runs 16 residues. Germline lookup yields CDR1 MNHEY and CDR2 SVGEGT.

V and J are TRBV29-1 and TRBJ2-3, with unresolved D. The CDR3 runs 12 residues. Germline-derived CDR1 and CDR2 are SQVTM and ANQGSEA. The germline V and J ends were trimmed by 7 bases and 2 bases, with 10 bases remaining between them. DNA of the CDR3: TGCAGCGGGACGACTGTCACAGATACGCAGTATTTT. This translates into CSGTTVTDTQYF.

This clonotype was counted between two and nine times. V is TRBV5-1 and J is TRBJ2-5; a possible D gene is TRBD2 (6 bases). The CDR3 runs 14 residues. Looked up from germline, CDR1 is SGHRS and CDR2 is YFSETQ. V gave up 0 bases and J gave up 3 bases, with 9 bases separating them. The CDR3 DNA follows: TGCGCCAGCAGCTTGGGACCGGGAGAAGAGACCCAGTACTTC. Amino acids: CASSLGPGEETQYF.

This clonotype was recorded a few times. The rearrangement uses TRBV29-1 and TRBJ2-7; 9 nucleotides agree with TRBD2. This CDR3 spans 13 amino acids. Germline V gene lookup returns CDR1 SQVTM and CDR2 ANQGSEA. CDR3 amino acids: CSASGISSYEQYF. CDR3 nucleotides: TGCAGTGCTAGCGGGATTTCCTCCTACGAGCAGTACTTC.

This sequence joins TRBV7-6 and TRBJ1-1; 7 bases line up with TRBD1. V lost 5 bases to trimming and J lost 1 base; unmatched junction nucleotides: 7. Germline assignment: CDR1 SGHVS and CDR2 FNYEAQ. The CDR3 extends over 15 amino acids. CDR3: CASSVDRQENTEAFF. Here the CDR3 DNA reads TGTGCCAGCAGCGTGGACAGGCAAGAGAACACTGAAGCTTTCTTT.

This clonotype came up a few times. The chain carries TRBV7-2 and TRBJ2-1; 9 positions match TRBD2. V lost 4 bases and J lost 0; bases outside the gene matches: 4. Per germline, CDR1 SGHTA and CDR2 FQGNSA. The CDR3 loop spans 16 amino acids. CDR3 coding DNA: TGTGCCAGCAGCTATAGCGGGGGTAGCTCCTACAATGAGCAGTTCTTC. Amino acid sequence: CASSYSGGSSYNEQFF.

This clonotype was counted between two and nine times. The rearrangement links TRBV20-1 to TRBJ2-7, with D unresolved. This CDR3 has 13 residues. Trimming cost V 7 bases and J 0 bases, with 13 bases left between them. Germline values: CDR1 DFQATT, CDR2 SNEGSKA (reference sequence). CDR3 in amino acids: CSVNPFRSYEQYF. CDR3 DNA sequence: TGCAGTGTTAATCCGTTCCGCTCCTACGAGCAGTACTTC.

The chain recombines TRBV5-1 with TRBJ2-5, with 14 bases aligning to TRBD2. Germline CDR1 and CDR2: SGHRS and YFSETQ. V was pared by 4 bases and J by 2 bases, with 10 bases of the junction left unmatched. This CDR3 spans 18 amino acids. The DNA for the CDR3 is TGCGCCAGCAGCCCGGGACTAGCGGGAGTGGGGGGACAAGAGACCCAGTACTTC. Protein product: CASSPGLAGVGGQETQYF.